Below, 24 T cell receptor beta chains from the same sample are listed, as sequenced in a study of blood T cells in healthy people across ages. Sample-barcoded 5' priming and a J-beta primer mix drove a second PCR of about 7 to 12 cycles. MiXCR, applied by TCRdb to the 5' RACE reads, yields one record per CDR3 protein. The sample lists about 1.1 million distinct CDR3 sequences, roughly two fifths seen once, with about 12% in the top ten. The specimen was blood. The source of these receptors is a man between 18 and 35 years old in good health.

The chain employs TRBV4-1 and TRBJ1-5; D remains ambiguous. The CDR3 is 15 residues long. Germline CDR1 is MGHRA and CDR2 is YSYEKL. Trimming left V 1 base short and J 2 bases short, with 9 bases between. The DNA of the CDR3 is TGCGCCAGCAGCCAAGTGGACGGACGCAATCAGCCCCAGCATTTT. This sequence encodes CASSQVDGRNQPQHF.

This clonotype has just a few counts. The chain uses TRBV7-2 and TRBJ2-3, with D perhaps TRBD1 or TRBD2 (6 bases each). The CDR3 is 16 amino acids. Deletions cut 5 bases from V and 5 bases from J, with 20 bases between. The germline V gene has CDR1 SGHTA and CDR2 FQGNSA. The CDR3, as DNA: TGTGCCAGCAGCACCACAAGGGGGGCCGGGAGAGATACGCAGTATTTT. Residues: CASSTTRGAGRDTQYF.

The genes are TRBV6-2 or TRBV6-3 and TRBJ2-1, with D unclear. The CDR3 extends over 16 amino acids. V lost 6 bases to trimming and J lost 0 bases, with 15 bases between them. Germline loops: CDR1 MNHEY, CDR2 SVGEGT. The CDR3 DNA reads as TGTGCCAGCAGCCCCCCCCCATATCGCTCCTACAATGAGCAGTTCTTC. It encodes CASSPPPYRSYNEQFF.

V and J are TRBV5-1 and TRBJ2-1; TRBD1 or TRBD2 may be the D gene (5 bases each). Trimming removed 0 bases at V and 9 bases at J, with 13 bases between. Per germline, CDR1 SGHRS and CDR2 YFSETQ. The length of the CDR3 is 14 residues. This chain's CDR3 is CASSLVGAPGEQFF. CDR3 coding DNA: TGCGCCAGCAGCTTGGTCGGGGCACCGGGTGAGCAGTTCTTC.

This clonotype was detected a few times. The chain is built from TRBV7-2 and TRBJ1-2; D is perhaps TRBD1 (6 bases). CDR3 length equals 17 residues. V was clipped by 1 base and J by 4 bases, with 19 bases between them. Germline V gene data show CDR1 as SGHTA and CDR2 as FQGNSA. CDR3 residues: CASSLVFQQGRTYGYTF. DNA for the CDR3: TGTGCCAGCAGCTTAGTTTTTCAACAGGGTAGAACCTATGGCTACACCTTC.

This clonotype was picked up a small number of times. The genes are TRBV5-1 and TRBJ1-1, with TRBD1 as a possible D gene (6 bases). Germline CDR1 and CDR2: SGHRS and YFSETQ. Trimming removed 1 base from V and 1 base from J, with 11 bases in between. The CDR3 extends over 15 amino acids. DNA of the CDR3: TGCGCCAGCAGCTTGATTCCAGGGGAGAACACTGAAGCTTTCTTT. Its translation: CASSLIPGENTEAFF.

The genes are TRBV7-2 and TRBJ1-1; D uncertain. V gave up 1 base and J gave up 7 bases, with 7 bases separating them. This CDR3 is 12 amino acids long. Germline V CDR1 and CDR2: SGHTA, FQGNSA. Here the CDR3 DNA reads TGTGCCAGCAGCTTAGAAGAGTTTGAAGCTTTCTTT. It encodes CASSLEEFEAFF.

The chain couples TRBV2 to TRBJ2-2; the D gene is possibly TRBD2 (5 bases). The germline V gene has CDR1 SNHLY and CDR2 FYNNEI. V lost 6 bases and J 1 base, leaving 12 bases between the germline ends. The CDR3 consists of 15 residues. CDR3 region: CASRAWTENTGELFF. CDR3 DNA sequence: TGTGCCAGCAGAGCGTGGACTGAGAACACCGGGGAGCTGTTTTTT.

The chain has TRBV9 and TRBJ1-2, with D possibly TRBD1 on 5 matching bases. V was shortened by 0 bases and J by 0 bases, with 6 bases between the two germline ends. CDR1 is SGDLS and CDR2 is YYNGEE in the germline V gene. The CDR3 totals 14 residues. DNA of the CDR3: TGTGCCAGCAGCGTAGGGGGGGCTAACTATGGCTACACCTTC. Protein: CASSVGGANYGYTF.

This sequence joins TRBV28 and TRBJ1-1, with D possibly matching TRBD1 (5 bases). This CDR3 has 18 residues. V lost 7 bases and J lost 0, with 24 bases in between. Looked up from germline, CDR1 is MDHEN and CDR2 is SYDVKM. In DNA, the CDR3 is TGTGCCAGCAACCCAACCAGGGATCGGGTACCCATGAACACTGAAGCTTTCTTT. Encoded protein: CASNPTRDRVPMNTEAFF.

This clonotype came up a few times. The chain recombines TRBV27 with TRBJ1-2; weak D call: TRBD1 (5 bases). The V end lost 4 bases, the J end lost 7 bases, and 19 bases lay between the germline ends. The germline CDR1 and CDR2 sequences are MNHEY and SMNVEV (reference sequence). The CDR3 loop spans 15 amino acids. CDR3: CASSSYPGLLGGYTF. The DNA of the CDR3 is TGTGCCAGCAGTTCATACCCGGGACTCCTTGGTGGCTACACCTTC.

This sequence joins TRBV7-9 and TRBJ1-2; D ambiguous. Germline V gives CDR1 SEHNR, CDR2 FQNEAQ (reference sequence). V lost 5 bases and J 6 bases, leaving 19 bases between the germline ends. The CDR3 sequence is 15 residues long. The CDR3 region is CASSVDGPTLDGYTF. As DNA, the CDR3 is TGTGCCAGCAGCGTTGACGGACCAACGCTGGATGGCTACACCTTC.

The chain employs TRBV4-2 and TRBJ2-1; 7 bases match TRBD2. With 1 base clipped from V and 8 bases from J, the junction kept 5 bases outside the gene matches. Germline V gives CDR1 LGHNA, CDR2 YNFKEQ. The CDR3 covers 14 residues. The CDR3 reads CASSQGVGRDEQFF. The CDR3 region has the DNA TGTGCCAGCAGCCAAGGTGTAGGGAGGGATGAGCAGTTCTTC.

Only a few counts were recorded for this clonotype. This rearrangement joins TRBV7-9 to TRBJ1-2, with a tentative D call TRBD1 (6 bases). Trimming pared 6 bases from V and 3 bases from J, leaving 11 bases between. Germline V gene data show CDR1 as SEHNR and CDR2 as FQNEAQ (reference sequence). This CDR3 is built from 13 residues. The CDR3 loop reads CASRNREDYGYTF. CDR3 bases: TGTGCCAGCAGAAACAGGGAGGACTATGGCTACACCTTC.

The chain employs TRBV28 and TRBJ1-6; the match to TRBD1 covers 11 bases. Germline V lookup: CDR1 MDHEN, CDR2 SYDVKM. J lost 10 bases, V lost 5 bases, and 16 bases had no gene match. There are 18 residues in the CDR3. CDR3 coding DNA: TGTGCCAGCAGTCCGACTCGGACAGGGGGCGTTTCCCCCTCACCCCTCCACTTT. Amino acids: CASSPTRTGGVSPSPLHF.

The gene calls are TRBV29-1 and TRBJ2-1; D remains unclear. V lost 5 bases and J lost 1, with 12 bases in between. The CDR3 spans 14 residues. CDR1 is SQVTM, CDR2 ANQGSEA, per germline. In DNA form, the CDR3 reads TGCAGCGTTTTAAAGACACGGTCCTACAATGAGCAGTTCTTC. This translates into CSVLKTRSYNEQFF.

The gene calls are TRBV6-2 or TRBV6-3 and TRBJ2-3; 11 bases align to TRBD2. With V trimmed by 7 bases and J by 2 bases, 5 bases remained unmatched. Germline CDR1 reads MNHEY; CDR2 reads SVGEGT. The CDR3 is made up of 15 amino acids. CDR3 in DNA: TGTGCCAGCACTGGACTAGCGGGCTTCACAGATACGCAGTATTTT. Translation: CASTGLAGFTDTQYF.

Turning to this clonotype: Relative to the germline gene, one junction end is altered; a read error may explain this. The chain is built from TRBV29-1 and TRBJ2-1; 9 nucleotides line up with TRBD1. The CDR3 has 16 amino acids. Germline values: CDR1 SQVTM, CDR2 ANQGSEA. The CDR3 protein is CGVDHNRGLSYNEQFF. The CDR3 DNA reads as TGCGGCGTTGATCACAACAGGGGGCTCTCCTACAATGAGCAGTTCTTC.

The V and J genes are TRBV3-1 and TRBJ1-4, with D perhaps matching TRBD1 (5 bases). Germline V CDR1 and CDR2: LGHDT, YNNKEL (reference sequence). This CDR3 region has 16 residues. V was trimmed by 0 bases and J by 11 bases, leaving 19 bases between them. The CDR3 is CASSQDEERGGRKLFF. CDR3 DNA: TGTGCCAGCAGCCAAGATGAAGAAAGGGGAGGACGGAAACTGTTTTTT. Together with reference TRBV3-1 and TRBJ1-4, the CDR3 gives the full variable domain: DTAVSQTPKYLVTQMGNDKSIKCEQNLGHDTMYWYKQDSKKFLKIMFSYNNKELIINETVPNRFSPKSPDKAHLNLHINSLELGDSAVYFCASSQDEERGGRKLFFGSGTQLSVL.

This clonotype was picked up a small number of times. V gene TRBV29-1 combines with J gene TRBJ2-3; no reliable D call. The CDR3 is made up of 13 amino acids. Per germline, CDR1 SQVTM and CDR2 ANQGSEA. The V end was cut by 4 bases, the J end by 4 bases, with 12 bases between. CDR3 sequence reads: CSVVLTGPDTQYF. The DNA of the CDR3 is TGCAGCGTTGTGCTGACGGGCCCAGATACGCAGTATTTT.

There are many counts of this clonotype. V gene TRBV4-3 combines with J gene TRBJ2-3, with D possibly being TRBD2 (5 bases). The germline CDR1 and CDR2 sequences are LGHNA and YSLEER. This CDR3 has 13 amino acids. The ends were cut back, 0 bases at V and 5 bases at J, with 6 bases in the middle. The CDR3 here is CASSQDGGDTQYF. CDR3 in DNA: TGCGCCAGCAGCCAAGATGGAGGAGATACGCAGTATTTT.

With regard to this clonotype: One junction end does not reproduce the germline sequence, and a read error may be involved. The chain recombines TRBV6-2 or TRBV6-3 with TRBJ1-1, with TRBD1 matching over 9 bases. CDR3 size: 16 residues. Germline CDR1 MNHEY, CDR2 SVGEGT. For the CDR3, the DNA is TGTGCCAGCAGTCCAAGGGGGACAGGGAAGAACACTGAAACTTTCTTT. The encoded protein is CASSPRGTGKNTETFF.

A word on this clonotype: At one end, the junction sequence differs from germline, possibly due to a read error. Here the CDR3 DNA reads TGTGCCAGCAGTTTTGGACTAGTCACCAATGAGCTGTTCTTC. Protein sequence: CASSFGLVTNELFF. The chain employs TRBV12-3 or TRBV12-4 and TRBJ2-1; TRBD2 matches at 7 bases. This CDR3 is built from 14 residues.

Turning to this clonotype: Relative to the germline gene, one junction end is altered; a read error may explain this. The chain employs TRBV6-2 or TRBV6-3 and TRBJ1-1; 7 bases map to TRBD1. The germline gives CDR1 MNHEY, CDR2 SVGEGT. The CDR3 runs to 13 residues. The CDR3 protein is CVSRRQGGAEAFF. CDR3 in DNA: TGTGTCAGCAGACGACAGGGAGGCGCTGAAGCTTTCTTT.